This entry concerns a single T cell receptor beta chain. In the original analysis: The authors estimated nucleated cell counts from reference gene primer amplification. The data were produced by immunoSEQ multiplex PCR, yet TCRdb's version contains in-frame clones alone and is incomplete. D and trimming come from the DNA, and the V and J calls and clone size come from that table. This repertoire shows about 160,000 clones, about nine tenths found once; its top ten account for roughly 6.6%. CDR1 and CDR2 (germline): SGHRS, YFSETQ. The CDR3 sequence is 14 residues long. Trimming removed 0 bases from V and 4 bases from J, with 8 bases in between. The data were taken from a study of blood T cell repertoires in COVID-19. Study in general: Some COVID-19 samples were acute and others convalescent; all came from the United States, Italy and Spain.

Sample: peripheral blood. The rearrangement uses TRBV5-1 and TRBJ2-1, with D perhaps matching TRBD1 (5 bases). This TCR was sampled from a man older than 75 with acute or convalescent COVID-19. CDR3 bases: TGCGCCAGCAGCTTGGCCAGGGATTACAATGAGCAGTTCTTC. It specifies CASSLARDYNEQFF.